The 18 T cell receptor beta chains below were found in one sample sequenced in a study of glioma-infiltrating T cells after dendritic cell vaccination. Repertoires were generated with immunoSEQ multiplex PCR, while TCRdb's copy carries only in-frame clones and drops some. In the table there are 45,000 to 55,000 clones, 85% to 90% of which are singletons. Sequenced material: blood, taken before dendritic cell vaccination. Every receptor here comes from a human donor with glioblastoma.

V and J are TRBV5-1 and TRBJ1-1; TRBD1 might be the D (6 bases). This CDR3 is built from 15 residues. Trimming removed 5 bases at V and 4 bases at J, with 18 bases between. Germline V gives CDR1 SGHRS, CDR2 YFSETQ. Here the CDR3 reads CASRPQGQGSTEAFF. The CDR3, as DNA: TGCGCCAGCAGACCGCAAGGCCAGGGGAGCACTGAAGCTTTCTTT.

This chain links TRBV7-2 with TRBJ2-7; 9 bases align to TRBD1. J gave up 5 bases and V 5 bases, and 4 bases lay outside the gene matches. This CDR3 contains 13 residues. Germline lookup yields CDR1 SGHTA and CDR2 FQGNSA. The CDR3 DNA follows: TGTGCCAGCAGCGAACGGACAGGGGACGAGCAGTACTTC. Protein sequence: CASSERTGDEQYF. Full variable domain (missing parts from reference TRBV7-2 and TRBJ2-7): GAGVSQSPSNKVTEKGKDVELRCDPISGHTALYWYRQSLGQGLEFLIYFQGNSAPDKSGLPSDRFSAERTGGSVSTLTIQRTQQEDSAVYLCASSERTGDEQYFGPGTRLTVT.

About this clone: Additional DNA sequences in this sample encode the identical CDR3. The V gene is TRBV10-3, the J gene TRBJ2-7; D possibly corresponds to TRBD2 (5 bases). Germline V CDR1 and CDR2: ENHRY, SYGVKD. Deletions cut 4 bases from V and 4 bases from J, with 5 bases between. The CDR3 runs 11 residues. For the CDR3, the DNA is TGTGCCATCAGTGCGGGGTACGAGCAGTACTTC. It codes for CAISAGYEQYF.

V and J are TRBV19 and TRBJ1-1; no clear D gene. Germline assignment: CDR1 LNHDA and CDR2 SQIVND (reference sequence). Between the trimmed V and J ends, which lost 3 bases and 0 bases, there was a span of 14 bases. This CDR3 comprises 16 residues. This CDR3 reads CASSITSTPMNTEAFF. The CDR3 DNA is TGTGCCAGTAGTATTACGTCGACACCGATGAACACTGAAGCTTTCTTT.

The chain combines TRBV4-3 with TRBJ2-1; the match to TRBD2 covers 8 bases. V trimming: 0 bases; J trimming: 7 bases; junction bases outside the gene matches: 5. Looked up from germline, CDR1 is LGHNA and CDR2 is YSLEER. CDR3 length: 15 amino acids. This chain's CDR3 is CASSQDRGGPNEQFF. The CDR3 region has the DNA TGCGCCAGCAGCCAAGATCGGGGGGGACCGAATGAGCAGTTCTTC.

V usage is TRBV19 and J usage is TRBJ2-6, with D perhaps TRBD1 (6 bases). V lost 1 base to trimming and J lost 4 bases, with 14 bases between them. The CDR3 runs 17 residues. Per germline, CDR1 LNHDA and CDR2 SQIVND (reference sequence). The DNA for the CDR3 is TGTGCCAGTAGTATAGCGGGAACAGGGACCGGGGCCAACGTCCTGACTTTC. It encodes CASSIAGTGTGANVLTF.

This clone occurred a few times. The chain links TRBV7-2 to TRBJ2-3; 12 nucleotides match TRBD2. The V gene end was trimmed by 5 bases and the J gene end by 4 bases; junction bases not matched to a gene: 7. The length of the CDR3 is 16 residues. Germline loops: CDR1 SGHTA, CDR2 FQGNSA. CDR3 coding DNA: TGTGCCAGCAGCGCTAGCGGGAGGGCCGGGGCAGATACGCAGTATTTT. Encoded protein: CASSASGRAGADTQYF.

This clone was picked up one time. CDR3 amino acids: CASSFLAGGPGELFF. The CDR3 DNA reads TGTGCCAGCAGCTTTCTGGCGGGGGGGCCCGGGGAGCTGTTTTTT. This chain joins TRBV5-6 and TRBJ2-2; 9 bases fit TRBD2. Losses at the gene ends were 2 bases for V and 6 bases for J; bases not matched to a gene: 5. The CDR3 runs 15 residues. The germline CDR1 and CDR2 sequences are SGHDT and YYEEEE. Based on the CDR3 plus reference TRBV5-6 and TRBJ2-2, the full variable domain is DAGVTQSPTHLIKTRGQQVTLRCSPKSGHDTVSWYQQALGQGPQFIFQYYEEEERQRGNFPDRFSGHQFPNYSSELNVNALLLGDSALYLCASSFLAGGPGELFFGEGSRLTVL.

Notes on this clone: This CDR3 is also generated by other DNA sequences in the sample. V usage is TRBV7-9 and J usage is TRBJ2-3, with D possibly TRBD2 on 6 matching bases. There are 15 residues in the CDR3. CDR1 and CDR2 from the germline V gene are SEHNR and FQNEAQ (reference sequence). Trimming took 1 base from V and 0 from J, leaving 8 bases between them. The CDR3 coding sequence is TGTGCCAGCAGCTTAGGGGACTCTAGCACAGATACGCAGTATTTT. Translating it yields CASSLGDSSTDTQYF.

The genes are TRBV28 and TRBJ1-5, with unresolved D. The CDR3 is 13 amino acids. V was pared by 6 bases and J by 4 bases, with 10 bases between. The germline V gene has CDR1 MDHEN and CDR2 SYDVKM. The CDR3 DNA sequence: TGTGCCAGCAGGAGTTTGCCGAATCAGCCCCAGCATTTT. It codes for CASRSLPNQPQHF.

V and J are TRBV5-4 and TRBJ1-2; D ambiguous. Germline V gene data show CDR1 as SGHNT and CDR2 as YYREEE (reference sequence). The CDR3 is 15 amino acids. The V gene lost 0 bases and the J gene lost 1 base, with 10 bases spanning the gap. The CDR3 loop is CASSLDGRVNYGYTF. The CDR3 nucleotides read TGTGCCAGCAGCTTGGATGGGCGGGTTAACTATGGCTACACCTTC.

In its sample, this clone was seen once. This chain joins TRBV9 and TRBJ2-1, with TRBD2 matching 13 bases. Germline lookup yields CDR1 SGDLS and CDR2 YYNGEE. The CDR3 is 16 residues long. V lost 0 bases and J lost 9; bases outside the gene matches: 6. The CDR3 loop reads CASSVGGLAGPAEQFF. The CDR3, as DNA: TGTGCCAGCAGCGTAGGGGGACTAGCGGGACCCGCTGAGCAGTTCTTC.

The V and J genes are TRBV27 and TRBJ2-7, with a possible D match to TRBD1 (5 bases). The V end lost 5 bases, the J end lost 5 bases, and 19 bases lay between the germline ends. The CDR3 spans 15 residues. Germline CDR1 is MNHEY and CDR2 is SMNVEV (reference sequence). CDR3 DNA sequence: TGTGCCAGCAGTCTACAGGTCCCCGTATCTGACGAGCAGTACTTC. As protein: CASSLQVPVSDEQYF.

The chain carries TRBV19 and TRBJ2-1; 8 nucleotides match TRBD1. This CDR3 is built from 15 residues. Looked up from germline, CDR1 is LNHDA and CDR2 is SQIVND (reference sequence). V gave up 3 bases and J gave up 4 bases; unmatched junction bases: 5. The CDR3 DNA reads as TGTGCCAGTAGTATCGGGACAGGAATTTACAATGAGCAGTTCTTC. Encoded protein: CASSIGTGIYNEQFF.

The chain has TRBV5-1 and TRBJ2-5, with TRBD2 matching 10 bases. CDR3 size: 14 residues. Trimming at V came to 3 bases and at J to 5 bases, leaving 4 bases not matched to a gene. CDR1 and CDR2 from the germline V gene are SGHRS and YFSETQ. The CDR3 is CASSSSGRWETQYF. CDR3 DNA: TGCGCCAGCAGCTCTAGCGGGAGATGGGAGACCCAGTACTTC. Filled out from reference TRBV5-1 and TRBJ2-5, the complete variable domain reads KAGVTQTPRYLIKTRGQQVTLSCSPISGHRSVSWYQQTPGQGLQFLFEYFSETQRNKGNFPGRFSGRQFSNSRSEMNVSTLELGDSALYLCASSSSGRWETQYFGPGTRLLVL.

The chain links TRBV7-2 to TRBJ2-1; 7 bases align to TRBD2. Germline V gene lookup returns CDR1 SGHTA and CDR2 FQGNSA. The CDR3 contains 15 residues. The ends lost 5 bases at V and 6 bases at J; junction bases unmatched: 10. This CDR3 reads CASSPQTSWGNEQFF. The CDR3 DNA reads as TGTGCCAGCAGCCCCCAGACTAGCTGGGGCAATGAGCAGTTCTTC.

CDR3 DNA: TGCGCCAGCAGCCTACTCCGGGGGAACACTGAAGCTTTCTTT. Encoded protein: CASSLLRGNTEAFF. The chain combines TRBV5-1 with TRBJ1-1; the D is unclear. Per the germline V gene, CDR1 is SGHRS and CDR2 is YFSETQ. The CDR3 length is 14 residues. Trimming removed 4 bases from V and 1 base from J, with 11 bases in between.

The chain carries TRBV7-2 and TRBJ2-7; 10 positions agree with TRBD2. The trim removed 5 bases at V and 0 bases at J, leaving 4 bases unmatched. Germline lookup yields CDR1 SGHTA and CDR2 FQGNSA. This CDR3 has 15 residues. The CDR3 loop reads CASSPSSGSSYEQYF. CDR3 sequence (DNA): TGTGCCAGCAGCCCCTCTAGCGGGAGCTCCTACGAGCAGTACTTC.